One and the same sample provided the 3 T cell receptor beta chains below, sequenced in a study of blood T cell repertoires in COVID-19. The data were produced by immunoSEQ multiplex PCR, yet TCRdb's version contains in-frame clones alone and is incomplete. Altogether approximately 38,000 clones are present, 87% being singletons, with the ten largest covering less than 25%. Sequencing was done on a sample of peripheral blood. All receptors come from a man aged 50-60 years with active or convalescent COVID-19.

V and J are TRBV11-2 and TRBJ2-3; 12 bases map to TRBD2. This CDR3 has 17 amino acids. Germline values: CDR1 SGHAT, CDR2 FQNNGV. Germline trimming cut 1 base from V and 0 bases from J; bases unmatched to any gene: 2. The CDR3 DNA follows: TGTGCCAGCAGCTTAGGACTAGCGGGAGCCAGCACAGATACGCAGTATTTT. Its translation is CASSLGLAGASTDTQYF.

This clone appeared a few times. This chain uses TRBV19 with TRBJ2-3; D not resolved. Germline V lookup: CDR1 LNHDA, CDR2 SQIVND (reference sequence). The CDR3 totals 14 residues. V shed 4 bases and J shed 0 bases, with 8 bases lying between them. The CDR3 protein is CASSTVYSTDTQYF. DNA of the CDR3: TGTGCCAGTAGTACGGTGTATAGCACAGATACGCAGTATTTT. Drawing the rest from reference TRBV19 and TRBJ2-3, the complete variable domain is DGGITQSPKYLFRKEGQNVTLSCEQNLNHDAMYWYRQDPGQGLRLIYYSQIVNDFQKGDIAEGYSVSREKKESFPLTVTSAQKNPTAFYLCASSTVYSTDTQYFGPGTRLTVL.

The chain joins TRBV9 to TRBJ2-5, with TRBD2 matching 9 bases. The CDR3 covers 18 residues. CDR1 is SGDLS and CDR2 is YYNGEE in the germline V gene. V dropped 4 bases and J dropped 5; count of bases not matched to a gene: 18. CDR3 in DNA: TGTGCCAGCAGCTCCCGTGGAGTGGGCGGGAGGGCCCGGGAGACCCAGTACTTC. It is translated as CASSSRGVGGRARETQYF.